The 16 T cell receptor beta chains presented below share a single source sample, sequenced in a study of OX40 agonist ivuxolimab in advanced cancers. Profiled with immunoSEQ multiplex PCR; TCRdb holds only in-frame clones, not every one. This sample carries approximately 50,000 clones, 60% to 80% of them seen once, and the ten largest clones take about 3.9%. The sequencing used CD4+ or CD8+ T cells sorted from blood, collected in a trial of the OX40 agonist ivuxolimab. These receptors came from an adult with an advanced solid tumor such as melanoma, head and neck, liver or kidney cancer.

The chain is built from TRBV28 and TRBJ1-3, with unresolved D. This CDR3 has 15 amino acids. V was pared by 6 bases and J by 0 bases, with 12 bases between. Germline V CDR1 and CDR2: MDHEN, SYDVKM. The CDR3 region is CASRAGLRSGNTIYF. Here the CDR3 DNA reads TGTGCCAGCAGAGCGGGCCTCCGCTCTGGAAACACCATATATTTT.

The chain links TRBV15 to TRBJ2-7; 8 bases line up with TRBD1. Germline lookup yields CDR1 LNHNV and CDR2 YYDKDF (reference sequence). V shed 4 bases, J shed 10 bases, and the junction held 12 bases outside the gene matches. The CDR3 extends over 14 amino acids. CDR3 sequence: CATSTRAGGASQYF. CDR3 nucleotide sequence: TGTGCCACCAGCACCCGGGCAGGGGGCGCATCCCAGTACTTC.

The CDR3 coding sequence is TGCAGTGCTCGTAGGGGGGGCGAGCAGTACTTC. This sequence encodes CSARRGGEQYF. The V call is TRBV20-1, the J call TRBJ2-7, with TRBD2 as a possible D gene (7 bases). V lost 5 bases, J lost 6 bases, and 11 bases lay in between. Germline CDR1 and CDR2: DFQATT and SNEGSKA (reference sequence). This CDR3 contains 11 residues.

This clone occurred a few times. This chain links TRBV7-9 with TRBJ2-5; 8 bases align to TRBD2. Trimming cost V 5 bases and J 4 bases; bases outside gene matches: 9. Germline V gene lookup returns CDR1 SEHNR and CDR2 FQNEAQ (reference sequence). The CDR3 extends over 15 amino acids. The CDR3 nucleotides are TGTGCCAGCAGCCTCGACGGGGGGGCTAGAGAGACCCAGTACTTC. It codes for CASSLDGGARETQYF.

The chain has TRBV7-2 and TRBJ1-5, with D unresolved. The CDR3 runs to 15 residues. The V gene lost 0 bases and the J gene lost 3 bases, with 9 bases spanning the gap. Per germline, CDR1 SGHTA and CDR2 FQGNSA. The CDR3 region is CASSLALGDNQPQHF. DNA of the CDR3: TGTGCCAGCAGCTTAGCGCTTGGTGACAATCAGCCCCAGCATTTT.

This chain connects TRBV6-1 to TRBJ1-5; no definite D call. Looked up from germline, CDR1 is MNHNS and CDR2 is SASEGT. The CDR3 runs 16 residues. Trimming took off 0 bases at V and 4 bases at J, with 13 bases between the two ends. CDR3 nucleotide sequence: TGTGCCAGCAGTGAAGCGGGCTGGGCCCCGAATCAGCCCCAGCATTTT. Protein product: CASSEAGWAPNQPQHF.

The chain is built from TRBV5-1 and TRBJ1-1, with a possible D match to TRBD1 (5 bases). Deletions cut 3 bases from V and 1 base from J, with 10 bases between. The CDR3 is made up of 14 amino acids. Germline assignment: CDR1 SGHRS and CDR2 YFSETQ. The CDR3 coding sequence is TGCGCCAGCAGCTCACGGACACAGAACACTGAAGCTTTCTTT. Protein sequence: CASSSRTQNTEAFF.

V and J are TRBV6-6 and TRBJ1-1; maybe TRBD1 (5 bases). This CDR3 spans 15 amino acids. Germline CDR1 MNHNY, CDR2 SVGAGI (reference sequence). V was shortened by 5 bases and J by 5 bases, with 18 bases between the two germline ends. CDR3 sequence (DNA): TGTGCCAGCAGTACCACCTCAGGGACGGGGACTGAAGCTTTCTTT. Translating it yields CASSTTSGTGTEAFF.

This sequence joins TRBV4-1 and TRBJ1-5, with D perhaps TRBD1 (6 bases). CDR1 is MGHRA and CDR2 is YSYEKL in the germline V gene. The CDR3 totals 13 residues. V shed 1 base and J shed 5 bases, with 6 bases lying between them. For the CDR3, the DNA is TGCGCCAGCAGCCAAGGGGGGCATCAGCCCCAGCATTTT. Its translation is CASSQGGHQPQHF.

The chain employs TRBV6-6 and TRBJ1-6; D is unresolved. The CDR3 extends over 11 amino acids. V lost 5 bases to trimming and J lost 14 bases, with 10 bases between them. Germline V gives CDR1 MNHNY, CDR2 SVGAGI (reference sequence). As DNA, the CDR3 is TGTGCCAGCAGTGATCGGACGGCCCTCCACTTT. This translates into CASSDRTALHF.

This chain connects TRBV5-1 to TRBJ2-7, with a tentative D call TRBD1 (6 bases). Deletions cut 6 bases from V and 2 bases from J, with 12 bases between. The CDR3 is 13 amino acids. Germline V gene data show CDR1 as SGHRS and CDR2 as YFSETQ. The CDR3 spells CASTPGQPYEQYF. In nucleotides, the CDR3 is TGCGCCAGCACGCCCGGACAGCCCTACGAGCAGTACTTC.

This clone was recorded once. The chain recombines TRBV19 with TRBJ2-7, with unresolved D. Trimming removed 6 bases from V and 0 bases from J, with 9 bases in between. In germline, CDR1 is LNHDA, CDR2 SQIVND (reference sequence). There are 13 residues in the CDR3. The CDR3 reads CASSSRTSYEQYF. Here the CDR3 DNA reads TGTGCCAGTAGCTCCAGAACCTCCTACGAGCAGTACTTC.

The chain recombines TRBV10-3 with TRBJ1-5; D not resolved. CDR1 is ENHRY, CDR2 SYGVKD, per germline. This CDR3 region has 13 residues. Trimming stripped 3 bases from V and 0 bases from J, with 3 bases between. CDR3 nucleotides: TGTGCCATCAGTGAAAATAGCAATCAGCCCCAGCATTTT. It is translated as CAISENSNQPQHF.

The chain combines TRBV4-2 with TRBJ1-5; 7 bases agree with TRBD1. V shed 4 bases, J shed 4 bases, and the junction held 10 bases outside the gene matches. The germline CDR1 and CDR2 sequences are LGHNA and YNFKEQ. The CDR3 is 16 residues long. CDR3 amino acids: CASSLKEGAGNQPQHF. Here the CDR3 DNA reads TGTGCCAGCAGCCTAAAAGAGGGGGCAGGGAATCAGCCCCAGCATTTT.

The chain joins TRBV5-4 to TRBJ2-3, with D perhaps TRBD2 (6 bases). Trimming pared 5 bases from V and 2 bases from J, leaving 12 bases between. The CDR3 spans 14 residues. The germline V gene encodes CDR1 SGHNT and CDR2 YYREEE (reference sequence). CDR3 loop: CASRRAGFTDTQYF. The DNA of the CDR3 is TGTGCCAGCAGGAGAGCGGGCTTCACAGATACGCAGTATTTT.

The V gene is TRBV19, the J gene TRBJ1-1; D remains unclear. The CDR3 extends over 15 amino acids. Per the germline V gene, CDR1 is LNHDA and CDR2 is SQIVND (reference sequence). V shed 7 bases and J shed 1 base, with 16 bases lying between them. CDR3 amino acids: CASKIPVRENTEAFF. In DNA form, the CDR3 reads TGTGCCAGTAAAATCCCGGTCCGGGAGAACACTGAAGCTTTCTTT.